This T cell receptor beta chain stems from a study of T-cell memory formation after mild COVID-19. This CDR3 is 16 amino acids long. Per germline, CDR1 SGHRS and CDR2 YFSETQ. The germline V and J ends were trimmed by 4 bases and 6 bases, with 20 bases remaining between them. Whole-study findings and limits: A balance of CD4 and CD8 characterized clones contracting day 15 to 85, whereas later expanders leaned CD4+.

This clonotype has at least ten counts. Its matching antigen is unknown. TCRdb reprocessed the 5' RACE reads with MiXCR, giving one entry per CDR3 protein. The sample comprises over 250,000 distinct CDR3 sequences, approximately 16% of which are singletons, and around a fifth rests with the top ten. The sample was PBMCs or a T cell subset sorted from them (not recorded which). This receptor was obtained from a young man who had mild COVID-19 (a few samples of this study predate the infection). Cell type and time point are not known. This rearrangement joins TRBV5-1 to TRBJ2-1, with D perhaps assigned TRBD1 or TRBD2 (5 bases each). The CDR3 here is CASSPFGTRVFNEQFF. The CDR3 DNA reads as TGCGCCAGCAGCCCATTCGGGACCAGAGTTTTCAATGAGCAGTTCTTC.